This T cell receptor (beta chain) was captured in a study of CD8 T cells in ankylosing spondylitis. 5'-RACE, quantitative and with molecular barcodes, yielded the TCR beta libraries. A single record per CDR3 protein comes from TCRdb applying MiXCR to the 5' RACE reads. The data show 200,000 or so distinct CDR3 sequences, 10% to 15% seen once. This clonotype was detected only a few times. Its antigen is still unknown. Study-wide results and limits: Characteristic of ankylosing spondylitis blood, it appeared, was a TCR beta motif comprising about eight highly homologous variants. Matched ankylosing spondylitis synovial fluid reportedly showed significant enrichment of disease-linked clones. Disease-associated clones were CD8+ and fairly uncommon in peripheral blood.

V lost 5 bases and J lost 0, with 17 bases in between. The CDR3 is 17 residues long. Germline assignment: CDR1 MNHEY and CDR2 SVGEGT. This receptor was obtained from a female donor with ankylosing spondylitis or in good health (not recorded which). This chain links TRBV6-2 or TRBV6-3 with TRBJ2-1; either TRBD1 or TRBD2 may fit D (5 bases each). The sample consisted of blood, either unsorted or a sorted T cell fraction (not recorded which). CDR3 nucleotides: TGTGCCAGCAGTAGAACTTCCGGGGCCCTCTCCTACAATGAGCAGTTCTTC. Translated: CASSRTSGALSYNEQFF.